A selection of T cell receptor beta chains follows, all from one sample in a study of post-analysis software for immune sequencing data. TCRdb reprocessed the PCR reads with MiXCR, giving one entry per CDR3 protein. The sample includes roughly 800,000 distinct CDR3 sequences, roughly 50% of them seen just once. The sample was blood. The source is a girl between 5 and 17 years old with multiple sclerosis. Both conserved end residues are part of each CDR3. A D gene is named only where the DNA matches it firmly. Clone size is shown for a subset of rows, as once, few, many or a class of expanded clone.

J gene | clone size | V gene | D gene | CDR3 DNA | CDR3 protein
TRBJ2-5 | . | TRBV5-1 | . | TGCGCCAGCAGCTTATCACAGGCGTACCAAGAGACCCAGTACTTC | CASSLSQAYQETQYF
TRBJ1-6 | once | TRBV20-1 | . | TGCAGTGCCACTAAGACCCTAGGGAAGAGTTCACCCCTCCACTTT | CSATKTLGKSSPLHF
TRBJ2-7 | . | TRBV4-3 | . | TGCGCCAGCAGCTCCGATGCTGGTGAGCAGTACTTC | CASSSDAGEQYF
TRBJ2-1 | few | TRBV21-1 | . | TGTGCCAGCACCCCTTGCCCGGGTACGAATGAGCAGTTCTTC | CASTPCPGTNEQFF
TRBJ1-6 | few | TRBV3-1 | TRBD1 | TGTGCCAGCAGCCAATCCGGGACAGCGGGTTCACCCCTCCACTTT | CASSQSGTAGSPLHF
TRBJ2-5 | . | TRBV15 | . | TGTGCCACCAGCAGAGGAGGGAACCAAGAGACCCAGTACTTC | CATSRGGNQETQYF
TRBJ2-3 | . | TRBV20-1 | TRBD2 | TGCAGTGCTATGGGACTAGCGGGAGGGCCTTTCACAGATACGCAGTATTTT | CSAMGLAGGPFTDTQYF
TRBJ2-7 | . | TRBV4-3 | TRBD1 | TGCGCCAGCAGCCAAGACTGGAGGGACAGGGGTGCCCACGAGCAGTACTTC | CASSQDWRDRGAHEQYF
TRBJ2-5 | few | TRBV25-1 | TRBD2 | TGTGCCAGCGACGGACTAGCGGGAGTGACCCAGTACTTC | CASDGLAGVTQYF
TRBJ1-5 | once | TRBV7-9 | . | TGTGCCAGCAGCTTAACGGCCGAGCATCAGCCCCAGCATTTT | CASSLTAEHQPQHF
TRBJ1-5 | . | TRBV2 | . | TGTGCCAGCAGTGTCGGCCTTAGCAATCAGCCCCAGCATTTT | CASSVGLSNQPQHF
TRBJ1-1 | once | TRBV5-6 | TRBD1 | TGTGCCAGCAGCTTCGCTGACAGGGACACTGAAGCTTTCTTT | CASSFADRDTEAFF
TRBJ2-1 | . | TRBV29-1 | . | TGCAGCGTTCCGGCTAGCCGGTCGAGGGCGGACAATGAGCAGTTCTTC | CSVPASRSRADNEQFF
TRBJ2-4 | . | TRBV18 | . | TGTGCCAGCTCACCAGGACTCCAGAACTACATTCAGTACTTC | CASSPGLQNYIQYF
TRBJ1-2 | few | TRBV10-3 | . | TGTGCCATCAGCGAATTCGGGGGCTACACCTTC | CAISEFGGYTF
TRBJ1-2 | . | TRBV7-9 | TRBD1 | TGTGCCAGCAGCTTAAGAGGGGGCGTTGCTGGCTACACCTTC | CASSLRGGVAGYTF
TRBJ2-3 | . | TRBV25-1 | . | TGTGCCAGCAGCTGGACAGCCACAGATACGCAGTATTTT | CASSWTATDTQYF
TRBJ2-6 | . | TRBV25-1 | . | TGTGCCAGCAGTGGGATCCGCTCTGGGGCCAACGTCCTGACTTTC | CASSGIRSGANVLTF
TRBJ2-1 | . | TRBV7-6 | TRBD1 | TGTGCCAGCAGCCCCACGGGACAGGGTGTTTGGGATGAGCAGTTCTTC | CASSPTGQGVWDEQFF
TRBJ2-3 | . | TRBV29-1 | TRBD2 | TGCAGCGTTGTCCGAAGGTCCCTAGCGGGAGCGCTGAGCACAGATACGCAGTATTTT | CSVVRRSLAGALSTDTQYF
TRBJ2-7 | . | TRBV28 | . | TGTGCCAGCAGTTTATGGCTCGAAAGCTACGAGCAGTACTTC | CASSLWLESYEQYF
TRBJ2-3 | few | TRBV4-2 | . | TGTGCCAGCAGCCAGGACGGTGCAGATACGCAGTATTTT | CASSQDGADTQYF
TRBJ2-7 | few | TRBV6-2/TRBV6-3 | TRBD1 | TGTGCCACCTGGGGACAGGGGACTTACGAGCAGTACTTC | CATWGQGTYEQYF
TRBJ1-1 | . | TRBV20-1 | TRBD1 | TGCAGTGCTACGGACAGGGGGCTGAACACTGAAGCTTTCTTT | CSATDRGLNTEAFF
TRBJ2-4 | few | TRBV28 | . | TGTGCCAGTAGACAGATGGCCAAAAACATTCAGTACTTC | CASRQMAKNIQYF
TRBJ2-1 | . | TRBV4-1 | TRBD1 | TGCGCCAGCAGCCAAGCGCGACAGGGAAGAACCTACAATGAGCAGTTCTTC | CASSQARQGRTYNEQFF
TRBJ2-5 | . | TRBV13 | . | TGTGCCAGCAGCTTAGGTAATAAAGAGACCCAGTACTTC | CASSLGNKETQYF
TRBJ2-7 | few | TRBV29-1 | . | TGCAGCGTTGATCGTGGGCTAGCCGGTGAGCAGTACTTC | CSVDRGLAGEQYF
TRBJ2-3 | few | TRBV28 | TRBD2 | TGTGCCAGCAGGGACCTAGCGGGCACAGATACGCAGTATTTT | CASRDLAGTDTQYF
TRBJ2-1 | . | TRBV20-1 | . | TGCAGTGCGGAGGAGCGGAATGAGCAGTTCTTC | CSAEERNEQFF
TRBJ2-2 | . | TRBV9 | TRBD1 | TGTGCCAGCAGCCGATCCGGGACAGGGGGCGGCGGGGAGCTGTTTTTT | CASSRSGTGGGGELFF
TRBJ2-7 | . | TRBV14 | TRBD2 | TGTGCCAGCAGCCACGGGGGGAGAGGCCACGAGCAGTACTTC | CASSHGGRGHEQYF
TRBJ2-3 | many | TRBV7-9 | . | TGTGCCAGCACCTATGGGGCAGATACGCAGTATTTT | CASTYGADTQYF
TRBJ2-1 | . | TRBV24-1 | . | TGTGCCACCAGTGATTTGAAGAGGGAGCAGTTCTTC | CATSDLKREQFF
TRBJ1-5 | once | TRBV4-1 | . | TGCGCCAGCGGCCAAGACTTACGCAATCAGCCCCAGCATTTT | CASGQDLRNQPQHF
TRBJ2-5 | few | TRBV11-2 | TRBD2 | TGTGCCAGCAGCTCCCGGGCTAGCGGGAGTAAAGAGACCCAGTACTTC | CASSSRASGSKETQYF
TRBJ2-7 | few | TRBV5-1 | . | TGCGCCAGCAGCTACACCGGGGCCATCTCCTACGAGCAGTACTTC | CASSYTGAISYEQYF
TRBJ2-5 | . | TRBV9 | TRBD1 | TGTGCCAGCAGCCCCCCCGACAGGGGGTACCAAGAGACCCAGTACTTC | CASSPPDRGYQETQYF
TRBJ2-7 | few | TRBV20-1 | TRBD1 | TGCAGTGCGGGGGGACAGGATTACAGCTACGAGCAGTACTTC | CSAGGQDYSYEQYF
TRBJ2-5 | . | TRBV29-1 | . | TGCAGCGTTGATGGGCCGGGTTTGGTACGCCAAGAGACCCAGTACTTC | CSVDGPGLVRQETQYF
TRBJ1-2 | . | TRBV27 | . | TGTGCCAGCAGTTTAGACTCCCATAACTATGGCTACACCTTC | CASSLDSHNYGYTF
TRBJ2-5 | . | TRBV20-1 | TRBD2 | TGCAGTGCTACCCGGACTAGCGGGAAAGAGACCCAGTACTTC | CSATRTSGKETQYF
TRBJ2-7 | . | TRBV10-3 | . | TGTGCCATCAGTGATGGGCCGGGGGAGCAGTACTTC | CAISDGPGEQYF
TRBJ2-7 | few | TRBV7-9 | TRBD1 | TGTGCCAGCAGCTCGACAGGGGGCAGGATCTACGAGCAGTACTTC | CASSSTGGRIYEQYF
TRBJ2-3 | few | TRBV7-2 | . | TGTGCCAGCAGCCCCCCTGTGGGCAGGGGAGATACGCAGTATTTT | CASSPPVGRGDTQYF
TRBJ1-1 | few | TRBV29-1 | . | TGCAGCGTTGCTCAGGGAACCTCTGAAGCTTTCTTT | CSVAQGTSEAFF
TRBJ2-7 | few | TRBV12-3/TRBV12-4 | . | TGTGCCAGCAGTTTCCAGGACGGAGCCTACGAGCAGTACTTC | CASSFQDGAYEQYF
TRBJ2-3 | few | TRBV4-3 | . | TGCGCCAGCAGCCAATTCGCCGACTATCCAGATACGCAGTATTTT | CASSQFADYPDTQYF
TRBJ2-1 | once | TRBV11-2 | TRBD1 | TGTGCCAGCAGCGTCCATGGTTTGGACAGGGTGATCGATGAGCAGTTCTTC | CASSVHGLDRVIDEQFF
TRBJ2-1 | . | TRBV30 | . | TGTGCCTGGAGTGTCGGGCTGACTTCCGATGAGCAGTTCTTC | CAWSVGLTSDEQFF
TRBJ1-1 | . | TRBV29-1 | . | TGCAGCGTTGGGACAGAAGAAGCTTTCTTT | CSVGTEEAFF
TRBJ1-2 | . | TRBV12-3/TRBV12-4 | . | TGTGCCAGCAGTTTATTCGGGGGGCGGGATGGCTACACCTTC | CASSLFGGRDGYTF
TRBJ2-3 | . | TRBV20-1 | . | TGCAGTGCTTTCTCCCGGCCTAGCACAGATACGCAGTATTTT | CSAFSRPSTDTQYF